The T cell receptor beta chain described here comes from a study of blood T cell repertoires in COVID-19. The table came from immunoSEQ multiplex PCR; TCRdb's copy has only in-frame clones and leaves some out. Among around 190,000 clones listed, roughly 83% were seen once. The CDR3 length is 18 residues. J was trimmed by 12 bases and V by 3 bases; bases with no gene match: 22. Per germline, CDR1 SGHVS and CDR2 FQNEAQ. Sequenced sample: peripheral blood. This sequence was found in a woman between 40 and 50 years old with COVID-19, enrolled during active disease. The chain joins TRBV7-8 to TRBJ2-1; 8 nucleotides line up with TRBD2. In nucleotides, the CDR3 is TGTGCCAGCAGCTTCCAAAGGTTGGGACTAGAAAAGTTAAGCGGGCAGTTCTTC. Amino acid sequence: CASSFQRLGLEKLSGQFF.